This TCR beta chain comes out of a study of blood T cells in healthy people across ages. PCR was performed a second time for about 6 to 12 cycles using a sample-barcoded 5' primer and a J-beta primer mix. MiXCR, applied by TCRdb to the 5' RACE reads, yields one record per CDR3 protein. The sample carries 1.5 million or so distinct CDR3 sequences, less than 45% recorded once. Overall study results and limits: Long-lived donors carried more naive CD4+ cells and greater diversity than aged donors.

This clonotype was detected only a few times. Its antigen is as yet unknown. The germline V and J ends were trimmed by 4 bases and 2 bases, with 11 bases remaining between them. This CDR3 has 14 amino acids. Germline V gene lookup returns CDR1 SGHRS and CDR2 YFSETQ. The sample comprised blood. This chain links TRBV5-1 with TRBJ2-3, with D possibly TRBD2 on 5 matching bases. This clonotype was obtained from a woman under 30 in good health. The CDR3: CASSTTTNTDTQYF. CDR3 nucleotide sequence: TGCGCCAGCAGCACGACTACCAACACAGATACGCAGTATTTT.